This T cell receptor (beta chain) was sequenced for a study of T cells after yellow fever vaccination. Concerning this clonotype itself: Its antigen is not known.

Study outcomes and limitations: Peaking on day 5 versus 15, the secondary response was faster but weaker. Subsequent to the booster, the majority of primary-vaccination clones reappeared (roughly 95% CD4, approximately 85% CD8). Only a small proportion of the clonotypes turned up in both the CD4 and the CD8 compartments, likely arising from convergent recombination.

They built TCR cDNA with 5'RACE template switching, a step that put in a universal primer site and UMIs. TCRdb used MiXCR to reprocess the 5' RACE reads, holding one entry per CDR3 protein. The data show about 73,000 distinct CDR3 sequences, approximately 7.5% seen once. The CDR3 extends over 16 amino acids. The chain is built from TRBV21-1 and TRBJ2-7; the D call of TRBD2 is as the table states it, not checked on the DNA. TRBV21-1 is a recognized pseudogene. This TCR was recovered from a man aged 25-45 years who received the YFV17D yellow fever vaccine. The sample in question was CD8+ T cells sorted from PBMCs, obtained on the day of the yellow fever booster vaccination. The CDR3 reads CASSKTGTSGSYEQYF. Here the CDR3 DNA reads TGTGCCAGCAGCAAAACGGGTACTAGCGGGAGTTACGAGCAGTACTTC.